The next 27 T cell receptor beta chains were all read from a single sample in a study of control samples from healthy donors and cancer patients. Generated by immunoSEQ multiplex PCR, the TCRdb table keeps only in-frame clones and is missing some. The sample contains approximately 90,000 clones, over 85% of which appear only once. Material for sequencing was blood. The receptors stem from a woman aged 25 to 39 in good health.

This clone appeared once. The genes are TRBV11-3 and TRBJ2-5, with D possibly matching TRBD2 (7 bases). The CDR3 runs to 16 residues. With 4 bases removed from V and 4 bases from J, the gap between germline ends came to 19 bases. Germline lookup yields CDR1 SGHNT and CDR2 YENEEA. DNA for the CDR3: TGTGCCAGCAGCTCTCCGGTTGCGGGGGCCGGAGAGACCCAGTACTTC. Its protein product is CASSSPVAGAGETQYF.

The chain is built from TRBV2 and TRBJ2-7; maybe TRBD2 (7 bases). CDR1 is SNHLY, CDR2 FYNNEI, per germline. Trimming removed 2 bases at V and 2 bases at J, with 16 bases between. The CDR3 is 16 residues long. CDR3 coding DNA: TGTGCCAGCAGTGAATGGGGGGGCGCGACAACCTACGAGCAGTACTTC. Translating it yields CASSEWGGATTYEQYF. Full variable domain (remainder filled in from reference TRBV2 and TRBJ2-7): EPEVTQTPSHQVTQMGQEVILRCVPISNHLYFYWYRQILGQKVEFLVSFYNNEISEKSEIFDDQFSVERPDGSNFTLKIRSTKLEDSAMYFCASSEWGGATTYEQYFGPGTRLTVT.

In this sample, this clone turned up once. J is TRBJ1-5 and V is TRBV19; no reliable D call. V was shortened by 0 bases and J by 0 bases, with 6 bases between the two germline ends. This CDR3 contains 15 residues. Looked up from germline, CDR1 is LNHDA and CDR2 is SQIVND (reference sequence). CDR3 bases: TGTGCCAGTAGTATAGAAGCGAATAGCAATCAGCCCCAGCATTTT. Protein sequence: CASSIEANSNQPQHF.

This clone was counted only a few times. The same CDR3 is also encoded by other DNA sequences in this sample. CDR3 DNA: TGTGCCAGCAGTTTAGGGGGGGCTGGGGCCAACGTCCTGACTTTC. Protein product: CASSLGGAGANVLTF. This chain joins TRBV28 and TRBJ2-6; 7 nucleotides agree with TRBD2. V was clipped by 2 bases and J by 2 bases; unmatched bases: 0. Germline-derived CDR1 and CDR2 are MDHEN and SYDVKM. This CDR3 has 15 residues.

The chain uses TRBV21-1 and TRBJ1-6. TRBV21-1 is noted as a pseudogene. This CDR3 is built from 12 residues. Here the CDR3 DNA reads TGTGCCAGCAGGGCCAGGGAGTCACCCCTCCACTTT. As protein: CASRARESPLHF.

This clone is a singleton in its sample. This chain joins TRBV6-1 and TRBJ1-3; unclear D gene. With 2 bases removed from V and 0 bases from J, the gap between germline ends came to 11 bases. CDR1 and CDR2 from the germline V gene are MNHNS and SASEGT. The CDR3 loop spans 16 amino acids. CDR3 nucleotide sequence: TGTGCCAGCAGTGAAACGGCGGTAGGCTCTGGAAACACCATATATTTT. Translated: CASSETAVGSGNTIYF.

The chain couples TRBV6-6 to TRBJ2-5, with 7 positions matching TRBD2. Germline CDR1 reads MNHNY; CDR2 reads SVGAGI (reference sequence). The CDR3 covers 12 residues. The junction had 6 bases not matched to a gene; V was cut back by 7 bases and J by 7 bases. The CDR3 here is CASTGRDGTQYF. The CDR3 nucleotides read TGTGCCAGCACGGGGAGGGATGGGACCCAGTACTTC.

J is TRBJ1-1 and V is TRBV2; D is perhaps TRBD1 (6 bases). This CDR3 contains 14 residues. V was clipped by 8 bases and J by 2 bases, with 15 bases between them. In germline, CDR1 is SNHLY, CDR2 FYNNEI. CDR3 sequence reads: CASFIPGHNTEAFF. The CDR3 DNA reads TGTGCCAGCTTCATTCCGGGACATAACACTGAAGCTTTCTTT.

The chain carries TRBV4-1 and TRBJ1-2; no firm D call. Germline loops: CDR1 MGHRA, CDR2 YSYEKL. The V end lost 3 bases, the J end lost 2 bases, and 10 bases lay between the germline ends. The CDR3 consists of 14 residues. The CDR3 protein is CASSQPPDNYGYTF. The CDR3, as DNA: TGCGCCAGCAGCCAGCCACCGGACAACTATGGCTACACCTTC.

The V call is TRBV27, the J call TRBJ2-7; 15 bases line up with TRBD2. CDR1 is MNHEY and CDR2 is SMNVEV in the germline V gene (reference sequence). The CDR3 totals 16 residues. V was pared by 3 bases and J by 6 bases, with 6 bases of the junction left unmatched. The CDR3 DNA is TGTGCCAGCAGTTTTTATTCGGGACTAGCGGGAGGCGAGCAGTACTTC. It is translated as CASSFYSGLAGGEQYF.

The V gene is TRBV7-2, the J gene TRBJ2-1, with D possibly TRBD2 on 6 matching bases. From germline, CDR1 is SGHTA and CDR2 FQGNSA. This CDR3 contains 15 residues. V was shortened by 4 bases and J by 5 bases, with 15 bases between the two germline ends. The CDR3, as DNA: TGTGCCAGCAGCTCGCGGGGCAGGGCAAACAATGAGCAGTTCTTC. This sequence encodes CASSSRGRANNEQFF.

The V and J genes are TRBV7-2 and TRBJ1-4; D gene ambiguous. Germline CDR1 SGHTA, CDR2 FQGNSA. V lost 6 bases to trimming and J lost 8 bases, with 10 bases between them. This CDR3 contains 12 residues. For the CDR3, the DNA is TGTGCCAGCAGTACCGACGGAGAAAAACTGTTTTTT. Translation: CASSTDGEKLFF.

V usage is TRBV2 and J usage is TRBJ1-2; tentatively, D is TRBD1 (5 bases). The CDR3 extends over 13 amino acids. Germline V CDR1 and CDR2: SNHLY, FYNNEI. The CDR3 DNA reads TGTGCTGGGGTTACGGGGCTGGGCTATGGCTACACCTTC. This sequence encodes CAGVTGLGYGYTF.

This rearrangement joins TRBV10-3 to TRBJ1-2; no reliable D call. V was shortened by 3 bases and J by 8 bases, with 7 bases between the two germline ends. Per the germline V gene, CDR1 is ENHRY and CDR2 is SYGVKD. The CDR3 loop spans 11 amino acids. Here the CDR3 DNA reads TGTGCCATCAGTGACACGGGAGGCTACACCTTC. Protein sequence: CAISDTGGYTF.

This chain uses TRBV2 with TRBJ1-2, with 8 bases matching TRBD1. V was clipped by 7 bases and J by 5 bases; unmatched bases: 9. The CDR3 runs to 14 residues. Germline V gives CDR1 SNHLY, CDR2 FYNNEI. Here the CDR3 DNA reads TGTGCCAGCATTGGACAGGGAATTTCATATGGCTACACCTTC. Translation gives CASIGQGISYGYTF.

This clone showed up just a few times. The rearrangement uses TRBV3-1 (or the pseudogene TRBV3-2) and TRBJ2-3; D remains unclear. CDR1 LGHDT and CDR2 YNNKEL come from the germline V gene (reference sequence). V shed 0 bases and J shed 1 base, with 23 bases lying between them. This CDR3 region has 20 residues. The CDR3, as DNA: TGTGCCAGCAGCCAAGATTTTAAGGCCCCCAGTTTTGGGGGCACAGATACGCAGTATTTT. It translates to CASSQDFKAPSFGGTDTQYF.

The V gene is TRBV29-1, the J gene TRBJ2-1; tentative D call: TRBD2 (6 bases). CDR3 size: 12 residues. V shed 7 bases and J shed 3 bases, with 10 bases lying between them. Germline lookup yields CDR1 SQVTM and CDR2 ANQGSEA. The CDR3: CSGRRDYNEQFF. For the CDR3, the DNA is TGCAGCGGGCGGAGGGACTACAATGAGCAGTTCTTC.

In its sample, this clone was seen once. The rearrangement links TRBV28 to TRBJ2-3, with 9 bases that match TRBD1. With 3 bases clipped from V and 11 bases from J, the junction kept 12 bases outside the gene matches. The CDR3 consists of 15 residues. CDR1 and CDR2 (germline): MDHEN, SYDVKM. CDR3 in DNA: TGTGCCAGCAGTTTTGGGACAGGGCCCCCCCGTATGCAGTATTTT. This encodes CASSFGTGPPRMQYF.

This chain uses TRBV29-1 with TRBJ2-7, with D possibly TRBD2 on 5 matching bases. The germline V and J ends were trimmed by 5 bases and 2 bases, with 10 bases remaining between them. Germline V lookup: CDR1 SQVTM, CDR2 ANQGSEA. There are 12 residues in the CDR3. CDR3 protein: CSVTDFTYEQYF. Here the CDR3 DNA reads TGCAGCGTTACGGACTTTACCTACGAGCAGTACTTC.

The chain combines TRBV12-3 or TRBV12-4 with TRBJ2-4; no firm D call. V was trimmed by 3 bases and J by 5 bases, leaving 8 bases between them. CDR3 size: 13 residues. In nucleotides, the CDR3 is TGTGCCAGCAGTTTGCGTCTCCAAAACATTCAGTACTTC. Its protein is CASSLRLQNIQYF.

This rearrangement joins TRBV24-1 to TRBJ2-5, with a possible D match to TRBD1 (6 bases). The length of the CDR3 is 15 residues. CDR1 is KGHDR and CDR2 is SFDVKD in the germline V gene. The germline V and J ends were trimmed by 4 bases and 0 bases, with 11 bases remaining between them. CDR3 amino acids: CATSDQQGYQETQYF. Here the CDR3 DNA reads TGTGCCACCAGTGACCAACAGGGTTACCAAGAGACCCAGTACTTC.

The chain is built from TRBV5-1 and TRBJ1-1; D call uncertain. V dropped 3 bases and J dropped 0 bases, with 6 bases sitting between them. Germline CDR1 is SGHRS and CDR2 is YFSETQ. The length of the CDR3 is 13 residues. Here the CDR3 reads CASSSGLNTEAFF. CDR3 DNA sequence: TGCGCCAGCAGCTCAGGCCTGAACACTGAAGCTTTCTTT.

This clone was seen once. V and J are TRBV5-1 and TRBJ2-3; 14 nucleotides agree with TRBD2. The CDR3 loop spans 17 amino acids. Germline V lookup: CDR1 SGHRS, CDR2 YFSETQ. Unmatched junction bases numbered 5, after V lost 0 bases and J lost 5 bases. CDR3 DNA sequence: TGCGCCAGCAGCTTGGCGGGACTAGCGGGAGTTGTAGATACGCAGTATTTT. It encodes CASSLAGLAGVVDTQYF.

The chain uses TRBV28 and TRBJ1-3; D might be TRBD1 (5 bases). This CDR3 region has 12 residues. The germline V gene has CDR1 MDHEN and CDR2 SYDVKM. The germline V and J ends were trimmed by 7 bases and 8 bases, with 12 bases remaining between them. The CDR3 reads CASTSRVHTIYF. DNA of the CDR3: TGTGCCAGCACCTCCAGGGTACACACCATATATTTT. The full variable domain, rest sourced from reference TRBV28 and TRBJ1-3, is DVKVTQSSRYLVKRTGEKVFLECVQDMDHENMFWYRQDPGLGLRLIYFSYDVKMKEKGDIPEGYSVSREKKERFSLILESASTNQTSMYLCASTSRVHTIYFGEGSWLTVV.

The chain employs TRBV4-1 and TRBJ2-7; 10 positions agree with TRBD2. CDR1 MGHRA and CDR2 YSYEKL come from the germline V gene. The CDR3 runs to 14 residues. J lost 4 bases, V lost 4 bases, and 4 bases had no gene match. CDR3 sequence (DNA): TGCGCCAGCAGCCCCCTAGCGGGAGAGTACGAGCAGTACTTC. Translated: CASSPLAGEYEQYF.

The CDR3, as DNA: TGCGCCAGCAGCCCCGGGAGCTTTGAGCAGTTCTTC. It encodes CASSPGSFEQFF. The chain joins TRBV5-1 to TRBJ2-1; maybe TRBD2 (6 bases). Germline V gene data show CDR1 as SGHRS and CDR2 as YFSETQ. This CDR3 contains 12 residues. The V gene lost 4 bases and the J gene lost 9 bases, with 11 bases spanning the gap.

The CDR3 is CSVEGKSSYEQYF. The CDR3 coding sequence is TGCAGCGTTGAGGGTAAGAGCAGCTACGAGCAGTACTTC. This chain uses TRBV29-1 with TRBJ2-7; D remains ambiguous. Trimming stripped 3 bases from V and 3 bases from J, with 12 bases between. The CDR3 runs 13 residues. The germline V gene has CDR1 SQVTM and CDR2 ANQGSEA.